This TCR beta chain came from a study of T cell changes during pregnancy in multiple sclerosis (dated by TCRdb to the late 2010s). Some background on the complete study: The study looked at changes in the T cell repertoire across pregnancy in women with multiple sclerosis.

In regard to this clone: Which antigen it targets is not known. Base qualities are not recorded, but no much larger clone differs from it by a single base.

The cysteine opens and the phenylalanine closes a CDR3 of 14 amino acids. Only CDR3 DNA remains: 42 bases, in frame from the first base. Trimming removed 3 bases from V and 7 bases from J; the gene matches leave 3 bases unexplained. In the germline V gene (reference sequence), CDR1 corresponds to LNHDA and CDR2 to SQIVND. The library relied on the immunoSEQ multiplex PCR assay. TCRdb took this table from immuneACCESS and kept in-frame rearrangements with V and J called. Such tables lack part of the clones; where checked against another copy, unresolved V genes explain under half of the gap, and the rest is unexplained. The sample table shows 35,000 to 40,000 clones, and around 90% are seen once. The top ten hold roughly 0.72% of the sample.

The sequenced sample was CD4+ T cells from peripheral blood mononuclear cells, obtained in the third trimester of pregnancy. This TCR was sampled from a female donor with multiple sclerosis, enrolled in a pregnancy study. The V and J segments used are TRBV19 and TRBJ1-5, and 10 bases in between align with TRBD1. The encoded CDR3 is CASSIRTGGQPQHF. Read as DNA, the sequence is TGTGCCAGTAGTATCCGGACAGGGGGGCAGCCCCAGCATTTT.